The sequence of this T cell receptor beta chain was determined in a study of shared clonotypes between healthy human individuals. Trimming pared 4 bases from V and 4 bases from J, leaving 17 bases between. There are 15 residues in the CDR3. Germline V gives CDR1 SGDLS, CDR2 YYNGEE. Libraries were prepared by immunoSEQ multiplex PCR; TCRdb keeps only in-frame clonotypes and omits some of them. The repertoire holds roughly 1,500,000 clones, with 95% to 99% as singletons. This clone was detected only a few times. This chain uses TRBV9 with TRBJ1-1; D might be TRBD1 (6 bases). This clonotype was sampled from a man aged 30 to 45 in good health. Sequencing was performed on naive CD4+ T cells sorted from blood. Noted subset: CD45RA+ positively selected. The CDR3 here is CASSRTTGYSTEAFF. The CDR3, as DNA: TGTGCCAGCAGCCGAACCACAGGGTACAGCACTGAAGCTTTCTTT.